This T cell receptor (beta chain) was recorded in a study of radiotherapy plus CTLA-4 blockade in lung cancer. In its sample, this clone was seen once. This CDR3 is 14 amino acids long. Germline V CDR1 and CDR2: MNHEY, SVGAGI. Trimming shortened V by 6 bases and J by 7 bases, and 19 bases separated the two germline ends. Assay used: immunoSEQ multiplex PCR; TCRdb lists only in-frame clones, some missing. The sample lists some 77,000 clones; 86% were seen once. This sample comprised peripheral blood, obtained from a patient treated with radiotherapy plus ipilimumab. This sequence originates from a human donor with non-small cell lung cancer who had a partial response to radiotherapy plus ipilimumab. The chain links TRBV6-5 to TRBJ2-7, with D tentatively TRBD1 (6 bases). This CDR3 is CASREDSINGEQYF. The CDR3 nucleotides are TGTGCCAGCAGGGAGGACAGCATAAACGGAGAGCAGTACTTC.